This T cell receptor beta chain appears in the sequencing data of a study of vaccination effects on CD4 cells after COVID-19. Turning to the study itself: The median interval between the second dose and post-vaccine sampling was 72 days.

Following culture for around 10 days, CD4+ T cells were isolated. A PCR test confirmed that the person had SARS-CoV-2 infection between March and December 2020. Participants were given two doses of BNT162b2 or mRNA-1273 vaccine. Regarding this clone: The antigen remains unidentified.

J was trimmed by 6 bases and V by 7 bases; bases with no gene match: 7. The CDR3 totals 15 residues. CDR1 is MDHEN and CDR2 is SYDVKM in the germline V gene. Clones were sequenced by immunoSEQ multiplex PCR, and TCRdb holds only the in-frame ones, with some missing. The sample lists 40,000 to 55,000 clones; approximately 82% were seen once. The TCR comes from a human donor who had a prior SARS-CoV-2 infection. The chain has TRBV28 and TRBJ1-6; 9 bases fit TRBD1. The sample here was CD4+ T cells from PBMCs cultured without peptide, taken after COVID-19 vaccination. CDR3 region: CASTSTGGSNSPLHF. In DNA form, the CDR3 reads TGTGCCAGCACCTCGACAGGGGGGAGTAATTCACCCCTCCACTTT.